This T cell receptor (beta chain) is from a study of blood T cell repertoires in COVID-19. As for the study in general: T cells, B-cell-depleted T cells, or PBMCs provided the cDNA or gDNA that served as material.

Libraries were prepared by immunoSEQ multiplex PCR; TCRdb keeps only in-frame clonotypes and omits some of them. The sample holds 90,000 to 150,000 clones; 80% to 90% are singletons and the top ten take 7.9%. From germline, CDR1 is SGHRS and CDR2 YFSETQ. The V end lost 4 bases, the J end lost 5 bases, and 10 bases lay between the germline ends. CDR3 length: 13 amino acids. This sequence originates from a man aged 65-85 years who had recovered from COVID-19. Sequenced sample: peripheral blood. The chain is built from TRBV5-1 and TRBJ1-5; D ambiguous. The CDR3 coding sequence is TGCGCCAGCAGCACCGAGAGGGATCAGCCCCAGCATTTT. This gives the protein CASSTERDQPQHF.